This T cell receptor (beta chain) stems from a study of PD-1 and CTLA-4 blockade in melanoma listed by TCRdb under 2021. Some background on the complete study: In patients with melanoma, the study measured the effects of PD-1 blockade versus CTLA-4 blockade on the melanoma-reactive CD8 T cell response.

The library was generated by the immunoSEQ multiplex PCR assay. TCRdb mirrors the immuneACCESS table, restricted to in-frame sequences. Some clones are absent from its copies; in checked studies, under half trace to an unresolved V gene, and the reason for the others is unknown. This sample gives some 33,000 clones in total; less than 90% of them show up just once. Of the sample, roughly 6% is held by the ten largest clones. The junction carries 9 bases between V and J, which are trimmed by 0 bases and 1 base respectively. Reading the germline V gene gives CDR1 LGHNA and CDR2 YNFKEQ. The CDR3 sequence holds 15 residues, the cysteine and phenylalanine included. The kept DNA is CDR3 alone, 45 bases in frame from the first base. This clone was recorded only once. What this receptor recognizes is not known. No quality values exist for individual bases; no much larger clone is one base distant.

This sequence originates from a human donor with melanoma. The V and J segments used are TRBV4-2 and TRBJ1-1; possibly the D gene is TRBD1, per 5 matching bases. Sequenced here: CD8+ T cells from peripheral blood, sampled from a patient given anti-PD-1 treatment. The DNA sequence is as follows: TGTGCCAGCAGCCAAGATCCCGGACAGAACACTGAAGCTTTCTTT. The resulting protein is CASSQDPGQNTEAFF.